The rows below give T cell receptor beta chains drawn from one sample of a study of T cells in Graves' hyperthyroidism and ophthalmopathy. One entry per CDR3 protein, called by TCRdb with MiXCR from the multiplex PCR reads. Counted here are a few hundred thousand distinct CDR3 sequences, roughly 15% occurring once; the ten biggest clones make up roughly a fifth. Sample: blood. Receptors originate from a woman aged 60-75 years with Graves' ophthalmopathy. Each CDR3 is given with its conserved first and last residue. The D gene is left open where the match is weak. Clone size is shown for a subset of rows, as once, few, many or a class of expanded clone.

j_gene: TRBJ1-4; d_gene: .; abundance: .; v_gene: TRBV6-1; CDR3aa: CASSQGPREKLFF; CDR3nt: TGTGCCAGCAGCCAAGGGCCAAGGGAAAAACTGTTTTTT
j_gene: TRBJ1-5; d_gene: TRBD1; abundance: .; v_gene: TRBV7-2; CDR3aa: CASSLELRQGDQPQHF; CDR3nt: TGTGCCAGCAGCTTAGAACTCAGACAGGGCGATCAGCCCCAGCATTTT
j_gene: TRBJ2-2; d_gene: .; abundance: many; v_gene: TRBV7-9; CDR3aa: CASSAPGHEAGELFF; CDR3nt: TGTGCCAGCAGCGCCCCGGGACATGAAGCCGGGGAGCTGTTTTTT
j_gene: TRBJ2-7; d_gene: .; abundance: few; v_gene: TRBV7-8; CDR3aa: CASSLLVGEQYF; CDR3nt: TGTGCCAGCAGCTTACTAGTAGGCGAGCAGTACTTC
j_gene: TRBJ1-4; d_gene: .; abundance: .; v_gene: TRBV20-1; CDR3aa: CSATRGGVGDEKLFF; CDR3nt: TGCAGTGCCACCCGAGGAGGGGTTGGAGATGAAAAACTGTTTTTT
j_gene: TRBJ2-7; d_gene: .; abundance: many; v_gene: TRBV6-1; CDR3aa: CASSEMGVQSTAQYF; CDR3nt: TGTGCCAGCAGTGAAATGGGGGTACAGTCCACCGCGCAGTACTTC
j_gene: TRBJ2-3; d_gene: .; abundance: many; v_gene: TRBV5-1; CDR3aa: CASSPGINADTQYF; CDR3nt: TGCGCCAGCAGCCCCGGAATTAACGCGGATACGCAGTATTTT
j_gene: TRBJ1-2; d_gene: TRBD1; abundance: .; v_gene: TRBV7-9; CDR3aa: CASSPGQGALEGYTF; CDR3nt: TGTGCCAGCAGCCCGGGACAGGGGGCTCTTGAAGGCTACACCTTC
j_gene: TRBJ2-3; d_gene: TRBD2; abundance: many; v_gene: TRBV7-9; CDR3aa: CASSFGGGRDTDTQYF; CDR3nt: TGTGCCAGCAGCTTTGGTGGCGGGAGGGACACAGATACGCAGTATTTT
j_gene: TRBJ1-6; d_gene: .; abundance: .; v_gene: TRBV7-2; CDR3aa: CASSSGSQRHLHF; CDR3nt: TGTGCCAGCAGCTCCGGGAGCCAGCGACACCTCCACTTT
j_gene: TRBJ2-3; d_gene: TRBD2; abundance: many; v_gene: TRBV15; CDR3aa: CATSRDPSGRGTQYF; CDR3nt: TGTGCCACCAGCAGAGATCCCAGCGGGAGAGGTACGCAGTATTTT
j_gene: TRBJ1-2; d_gene: .; abundance: many; v_gene: TRBV7-8; CDR3aa: CASSRFPSGTPLNGYTF; CDR3nt: TGTGCCAGCAGCCGATTCCCGTCCGGGACCCCCCTAAATGGCTACACCTTC
j_gene: TRBJ2-5; d_gene: .; abundance: many; v_gene: TRBV7-2; CDR3aa: CASSLIGSTETQYF; CDR3nt: TGTGCCAGCAGCTTAATTGGATCCACGGAGACCCAGTACTTC
j_gene: TRBJ1-6; d_gene: TRBD1; abundance: few; v_gene: TRBV6-1; CDR3aa: CASKRGDRVSPLHF; CDR3nt: TGTGCCAGCAAGAGGGGGGACAGAGTTTCACCCCTCCACTTT
j_gene: TRBJ1-1; d_gene: .; abundance: many; v_gene: TRBV2; CDR3aa: CASSDGEALGTEAFF; CDR3nt: TGTGCCAGCAGTGATGGGGAGGCCTTGGGCACTGAAGCTTTCTTT
j_gene: TRBJ2-3; d_gene: .; abundance: many; v_gene: TRBV6-5; CDR3aa: CASSYGRTDTQYF; CDR3nt: TGTGCCAGCAGTTACGGGCGAACCGATACGCAGTATTTT
j_gene: TRBJ1-5; d_gene: .; abundance: few; v_gene: TRBV5-4; CDR3aa: CASSLQGAQNQPQHF; CDR3nt: TGTGCCAGCAGCCTCCAGGGCGCTCAAAATCAGCCCCAGCATTTT
j_gene: TRBJ2-1; d_gene: TRBD1; abundance: .; v_gene: TRBV3-1; CDR3aa: CASSRLQGTGSYNEQFF; CDR3nt: TGTGCCAGCAGCCGCCTACAGGGGACGGGCTCCTACAATGAGCAGTTCTTC
j_gene: TRBJ1-4; d_gene: .; abundance: .; v_gene: TRBV5-5; CDR3aa: CASSFQGSEKLFF; CDR3nt: TGTGCCAGCAGCTTTCAGGGGTCAGAAAAACTGTTTTTT
j_gene: TRBJ2-7; d_gene: .; abundance: few; v_gene: TRBV28; CDR3aa: CASTSDGSYEQYF; CDR3nt: TGTGCCAGCACCTCAGACGGTTCCTACGAGCAGTACTTC
j_gene: TRBJ2-3; d_gene: .; abundance: many; v_gene: TRBV20-1; CDR3aa: CSARVGLSTDTQYF; CDR3nt: TGCAGTGCTAGAGTCGGGTTGAGCACAGATACGCAGTATTTT
j_gene: TRBJ1-1; d_gene: .; abundance: many; v_gene: TRBV20-1; CDR3aa: CSATETVNTEAFF; CDR3nt: TGCAGTGCTACGGAGACGGTGAACACTGAAGCTTTCTTT
j_gene: TRBJ2-3; d_gene: TRBD2; abundance: .; v_gene: TRBV9; CDR3aa: CASTKNSGYTDTQYF; CDR3nt: TGTGCCAGCACCAAAAATAGCGGGTACACAGATACGCAGTATTTT
j_gene: TRBJ2-2; d_gene: .; abundance: few; v_gene: TRBV6-1; CDR3aa: CASSEPGDTGELFF; CDR3nt: TGTGCCAGCAGTGAACCAGGGGACACCGGGGAGCTGTTTTTT
j_gene: TRBJ2-3; d_gene: .; abundance: many; v_gene: TRBV6-5; CDR3aa: CASSYSRTGTDTQYF; CDR3nt: TGTGCCAGCAGTTACTCGCGGACAGGCACAGATACGCAGTATTTT
j_gene: TRBJ1-2; d_gene: TRBD1; abundance: many; v_gene: TRBV11-2; CDR3aa: CASTSQTDRGANYGYTF; CDR3nt: TGTGCCAGCACCTCTCAAACGGACAGGGGTGCTAACTATGGCTACACCTTC
j_gene: TRBJ2-3; d_gene: .; abundance: many; v_gene: TRBV30; CDR3aa: CAYTGGLGTDTQYF; CDR3nt: TGTGCCTACACCGGGGGGCTCGGCACAGATACGCAGTATTTT
j_gene: TRBJ2-3; d_gene: .; abundance: .; v_gene: TRBV5-1; CDR3aa: CASSPGVSGHTDTQYF; CDR3nt: TGCGCCAGCAGCCCCGGGGTAAGCGGCCACACAGATACGCAGTATTTT
j_gene: TRBJ2-1; d_gene: TRBD2; abundance: many; v_gene: TRBV6-1; CDR3aa: CASSGLAASYNEQFF; CDR3nt: TGTGCCAGCAGTGGACTAGCAGCGTCCTACAATGAGCAGTTCTTC
j_gene: TRBJ2-1; d_gene: .; abundance: .; v_gene: TRBV6-4; CDR3aa: CASSESVSVAYEQFF; CDR3nt: TGTGCCAGCAGTGAATCTGTTAGCGTTGCCTACGAGCAGTTCTTC
j_gene: TRBJ2-3; d_gene: TRBD2; abundance: few; v_gene: TRBV7-2; CDR3aa: CASRKWGGDTDTQYF; CDR3nt: TGTGCCAGCAGGAAGTGGGGGGGGGACACAGATACGCAGTATTTT
j_gene: TRBJ2-3; d_gene: TRBD2; abundance: many; v_gene: TRBV29-1; CDR3aa: CSVETREVSTDTQYF; CDR3nt: TGCAGCGTTGAAACCCGGGAGGTCAGCACAGATACGCAGTATTTT
j_gene: TRBJ2-1; d_gene: TRBD2; abundance: many; v_gene: TRBV2; CDR3aa: CASSEGLAGGPRNEQFF; CDR3nt: TGTGCCAGCAGTGAGGGACTAGCGGGAGGGCCGAGGAATGAGCAGTTCTTC
j_gene: TRBJ2-3; d_gene: TRBD2; abundance: many; v_gene: TRBV6-1; CDR3aa: CASSLRLAGVTDTQYF; CDR3nt: TGTGCCAGCAGTTTACGACTAGCGGGAGTAACAGATACGCAGTATTTT
j_gene: TRBJ2-3; d_gene: TRBD2; abundance: .; v_gene: TRBV29-1; CDR3aa: CSVRGGGGRSTDTQYF; CDR3nt: TGCAGCGTCCGGGGGGGTGGCGGGAGGTCCACAGATACGCAGTATTTT
j_gene: TRBJ2-3; d_gene: TRBD2; abundance: many; v_gene: TRBV3-1; CDR3aa: CASSQEPALAGGDTQYF; CDR3nt: TGTGCCAGCAGCCAAGAACCCGCCCTAGCGGGAGGAGATACGCAGTATTTT
j_gene: TRBJ2-7; d_gene: TRBD2; abundance: few; v_gene: TRBV18; CDR3aa: CASAGLAGAEQYF; CDR3nt: TGTGCCAGCGCCGGACTAGCGGGAGCCGAGCAGTACTTC
j_gene: TRBJ2-3; d_gene: TRBD2; abundance: many; v_gene: TRBV20-1; CDR3aa: CSARDGTSGDTDTQYF; CDR3nt: TGCAGTGCTAGAGATGGGACTAGCGGAGACACAGATACGCAGTATTTT
j_gene: TRBJ2-1; d_gene: TRBD2; abundance: few; v_gene: TRBV4-1; CDR3aa: CASSKETSGSFHEQFF; CDR3nt: TGCGCCAGCAGCAAAGAGACTAGCGGGAGTTTCCATGAGCAGTTCTTC
j_gene: TRBJ2-1; d_gene: .; abundance: .; v_gene: TRBV28; CDR3aa: CASTPWGAGDEQFF; CDR3nt: TGTGCCAGCACCCCATGGGGGGCGGGAGATGAGCAGTTCTTC
j_gene: TRBJ2-7; d_gene: .; abundance: few; v_gene: TRBV7-2; CDR3aa: CASSLNPAGGYEQYF; CDR3nt: TGTGCCAGCAGCTTAAATCCAGCCGGTGGCTACGAGCAGTACTTC
j_gene: TRBJ2-3; d_gene: .; abundance: few; v_gene: TRBV19; CDR3aa: CASSPGPQAGTQYF; CDR3nt: TGTGCCAGTTCCCCGGGGCCTCAGGCGGGTACGCAGTATTTT
j_gene: TRBJ2-7; d_gene: TRBD2; abundance: many; v_gene: TRBV4-2; CDR3aa: CASSQEREGGYEQYF; CDR3nt: TGTGCCAGCAGCCAAGAGCGGGAGGGAGGCTACGAGCAGTACTTC
j_gene: TRBJ2-1; d_gene: .; abundance: many; v_gene: TRBV7-2; CDR3aa: CASSLGGEGVEQFF; CDR3nt: TGTGCCAGCAGCTTAGGAGGGGAAGGGGTTGAGCAGTTCTTC
j_gene: TRBJ2-7; d_gene: .; abundance: .; v_gene: TRBV5-1; CDR3aa: CASSPPRAGVYEQYF; CDR3nt: TGCGCCAGCAGCCCCCCGCGGGCAGGGGTTTACGAGCAGTACTTC